This paragraph reports one TCR beta chain. Its antigen is as yet unknown. For every TCR library, around 3,700 ng of total RNA was used. Using eight separate reactions per sample, the authors generated cDNA. After re-calling the 5' RACE reads, TCRdb lists one entry per CDR3 protein, DNA absent. This table holds 350,000 to 400,000 distinct CDR3 sequences. This sample was taken from a study of monozygotic twins with inflammatory bowel disease. General study results and limits: TCRbeta inverse Simpson diversity was decreased in IBD patients versus healthy co-twins.

The sequence was collected from a human donor with ulcerative colitis or Crohn's disease, or a healthy co-twin of an affected twin (not recorded which). The sequencing input was blood.

Here the CDR3 reads CSSGAYGTDTQYF. The V call is TRBV20-1, the J call TRBJ2-3. In germline, CDR1 is DFQATT, CDR2 SNEGSKA (reference sequence). This CDR3 contains 13 residues.